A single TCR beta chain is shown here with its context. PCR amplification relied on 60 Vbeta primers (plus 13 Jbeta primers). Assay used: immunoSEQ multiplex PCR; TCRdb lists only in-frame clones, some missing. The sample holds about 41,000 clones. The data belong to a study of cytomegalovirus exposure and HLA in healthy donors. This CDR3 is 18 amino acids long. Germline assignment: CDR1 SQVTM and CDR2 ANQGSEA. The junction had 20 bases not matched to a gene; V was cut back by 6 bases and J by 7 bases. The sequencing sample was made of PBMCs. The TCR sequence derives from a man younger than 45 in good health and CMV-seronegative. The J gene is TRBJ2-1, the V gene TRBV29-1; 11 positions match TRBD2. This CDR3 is CSVPRPSTSGSFVNEQFF. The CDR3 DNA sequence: TGCAGCGTCCCCAGACCCTCTACTAGCGGGAGCTTCGTAAATGAGCAGTTCTTC.